The clone carrying this T cell receptor (beta chain) was observed at least ten times. Data came from immunoSEQ multiplex PCR; TCRdb stores just in-frame clones and leaves some out. This table has about 200,000 clones, under 90% appearing once. This entry is derived from a study of blood T cell repertoires in COVID-19. The germline V gene has CDR1 MNHEY and CDR2 SMNVEV (reference sequence). CDR3 length: 13 amino acids. J gave up 5 bases and V 8 bases, and 3 bases lay outside the gene matches. Sequenced: peripheral blood. The V gene is TRBV27, the J gene TRBJ2-2, with 9 positions matching TRBD1. The TCR sequence derives from a man in his sixties with acute or convalescent COVID-19. The CDR3 loop reads CASRGTGTGELFF. The DNA for the CDR3 is TGTGCCAGCCGCGGGACAGGGACCGGGGAGCTGTTTTTT.